This record looks at one T cell receptor beta chain sequence and its context. Sequencing of TCR beta drew on CD8+ and CD4+ T cells from blood. An input of roughly 0.5 to 1 ug of RNA was subjected to reverse transcription using random hexamers. From the immunoSEQ multiplex PCR reads, TCRdb called clonotypes with MiXCR, one entry per CDR3 protein. Of 150,000 or so distinct CDR3 sequences listed, approximately 95% are singletons. This entry belongs to a study of CD8 T cells in Susac syndrome. V lost 4 bases and J lost 0, with 14 bases in between. Germline V CDR1 and CDR2: SGDLS, YYNGEE. The CDR3 sequence is 16 residues long.

Sequenced input: CD4+ T cells from PBMCs. This rearrangement joins TRBV9 to TRBJ2-1, with D perhaps TRBD1 (5 bases). This receptor was obtained from a human donor with Susac syndrome. CDR3 nucleotide sequence: TGTGCCAGCAGCACCTCGACAGACCGCTCCTACAATGAGCAGTTCTTC. This sequence encodes CASSTSTDRSYNEQFF.